This is a list of T cell receptor beta chains from one sample in a study of shared clonotypes between healthy human individuals. Method: immunoSEQ multiplex PCR; TCRdb's copy keeps in-frame clones and lacks some. The sample shows millions of clones, around 95% of them seen only once. Sequenced sample: naive CD4+ T cells sorted from blood. The receptors come from a man younger than 35 in good health. The CDR3 runs from the conserved cysteine through the conserved F or W. D genes are given only for firm matches. A row's size may be missing; if present it is once, few, many or a size class.

-	TRBJ2-7	-	TRBV6-1	CASRGTGPEQYF	TGTGCCAGCAGGGGTACAGGGCCCGAGCAGTACTTC
TRBD2	TRBJ2-1	-	TRBV9	CASSVGGTTEQFF	TGTGCCAGCAGCGTAGGTGGGACTACCGAGCAGTTCTTC
-	TRBJ1-1	-	TRBV28	CASSPALAMNTEAFF	TGTGCCAGCAGTCCCGCTCTGGCTATGAACACTGAAGCTTTCTTT
-	TRBJ1-2	-	TRBV6-5	CASSYSERDGYTF	TGTGCCAGCAGTTACTCGGAAAGAGATGGCTACACCTTC
TRBD2	TRBJ2-7	many	TRBV7-9	CASSTAGVMATDYEQYF	TGTGCCAGCAGCACAGCGGGGGTTATGGCTACCGACTACGAGCAGTACTTC
TRBD2	TRBJ2-6	once	TRBV5-4	CASSLELAGGFAGANVLTF	TGTGCCAGCAGCTTGGAACTAGCGGGGGGGTTCGCTGGGGCCAACGTCCTGACTTTC
-	TRBJ1-4	-	TRBV6-5	CASKPGPALEKLFF	TGTGCCAGCAAACCGGGGCCGGCCCTTGAAAAACTGTTTTTT
-	TRBJ2-3	-	TRBV7-2	CASSSDNTQYF	TGTGCCAGCAGCTCCGACAATACGCAGTATTTT
TRBD1	TRBJ1-4	-	TRBV2	CASSRDRGDEKLFF	TGTGCCAGCAGCCGAGACAGGGGAGATGAAAAACTGTTTTTT
-	TRBJ2-7	-	TRBV5-1	CASSLTGLSYEQYF	TGCGCCAGCAGCTTGACAGGTCTCTCCTACGAGCAGTACTTC
-	TRBJ1-5	-	TRBV28	CASVGAGMEPQHF	TGTGCCAGCGTCGGGGCAGGGATGGAGCCCCAGCATTTT
-	TRBJ2-7	-	TRBV6-5	CASGRGGRYEQYF	TGTGCCAGCGGGAGGGGGGGAAGGTACGAGCAGTACTTC
-	TRBJ1-1	-	TRBV6-6	CASSYSAALNTEAFF	TGTGCCAGCAGTTACTCGGCGGCTTTGAACACTGAAGCTTTCTTT
TRBD1	TRBJ2-3	-	TRBV18	CASEDRAERKTQYF	TGTGCCAGCGAGGACAGGGCGGAGCGGAAGACGCAGTATTTT
-	TRBJ2-3	-	TRBV6-1	CASSDRGRDTQYF	TGTGCCAGCAGTGATCGGGGGCGGGATACGCAGTATTTT
-	TRBJ1-2	-	TRBV13	CASSLGIWADYGYTF	TGTGCCAGCAGCTTAGGTATCTGGGCGGACTATGGCTACACCTTC
TRBD2	TRBJ2-5	-	TRBV5-6	CASSFGLAYEETQYF	TGTGCCAGCAGCTTCGGACTAGCTTACGAAGAGACCCAGTACTTC
TRBD2	TRBJ2-7	-	TRBV9	CASSAWTSGHEQYF	TGTGCCAGCAGCGCCTGGACTAGCGGGCACGAGCAGTACTTC
TRBD1	TRBJ1-4	-	TRBV4-3	CASSQGTGGAEKLFF	TGCGCCAGCAGCCAAGGGACAGGGGGCGCTGAAAAACTGTTTTTT
TRBD2	TRBJ2-1	-	TRBV5-1	CASSLPGTSGLGSYNEQFF	TGCGCCAGCAGCCTTCCCGGGACTAGCGGCCTTGGCTCCTACAATGAGCAGTTCTTC
-	TRBJ2-3	-	TRBV6-1	CASSDGKPADTQYF	TGTGCCAGCAGTGACGGGAAGCCGGCAGATACGCAGTATTTT
-	TRBJ1-2	-	TRBV14	CASSQPLGGQFDYGYTF	TGTGCCAGCAGCCAGCCCCTCGGGGGGCAGTTCGACTATGGCTACACCTTC
TRBD1	TRBJ2-7	once	TRBV6-6	CASSYQGAGYEQYF	TGTGCCAGCAGTTACCAGGGGGCTGGGTACGAGCAGTACTTC
-	TRBJ2-2	-	TRBV30	CAWSQGPGELFF	TGTGCCTGGAGTCAGGGACCCGGGGAGCTGTTTTTT
-	TRBJ1-1	-	TRBV29-1	CSVGVSSDRNTEAFF	TGCAGCGTTGGGGTCTCATCGGACCGGAACACTGAAGCTTTCTTT
-	TRBJ1-1	-	TRBV2	CATDPNRVAEAFF	TGTGCCACCGACCCTAACAGGGTGGCTGAAGCTTTCTTT
-	TRBJ2-7	once	TRBV4-1	CASSQGSGRFSYEQYF	TGCGCCAGCAGCCAAGGAAGCGGGCGATTCTCCTACGAGCAGTACTTC
-	TRBJ1-5	-	TRBV7-2	CASSNRDGDQPQHF	TGTGCCAGCAGCAACCGGGACGGGGATCAGCCCCAGCATTTT
TRBD2	TRBJ2-5	-	TRBV7-8	CASSLKWYASGDQETQYF	TGTGCCAGCAGCCTCAAGTGGTATGCTAGCGGGGACCAAGAGACCCAGTACTTC
-	TRBJ2-1	-	TRBV7-9	CASSLGSVRGPNSYNEQFF	TGTGCCAGCAGCTTAGGGTCCGTTCGGGGGCCCAACTCCTACAATGAGCAGTTCTTC
-	TRBJ2-6	-	TRBV19	CASSIGSGANVLTF	TGTGCCAGTAGTATTGGGTCTGGGGCCAACGTCCTGACTTTC
TRBD1	TRBJ1-6	-	TRBV6-5	CASSYPQGRYNSPLHF	TGTGCCAGCAGTTACCCACAGGGGCGGTATAATTCACCCCTCCACTTT
TRBD1	TRBJ1-6	many	TRBV7-2	CASSLGSDRGNSPLHF	TGTGCCAGCAGCTTAGGGTCGGACAGGGGGAATTCACCCCTCCACTTT
TRBD2	TRBJ2-1	-	TRBV10-3	CAISEPGTSGYNEQFF	TGTGCCATCAGTGAGCCGGGGACTAGCGGCTACAATGAGCAGTTCTTC
TRBD1	TRBJ1-5	-	TRBV5-1	CASSPGQGGSNQPQHF	TGCGCCAGCAGCCCCGGACAGGGGGGAAGCAATCAGCCCCAGCATTTT
-	TRBJ1-6	-	TRBV2	CASSDSYSPLHF	TGTGCCAGCAGTGACAGTTATTCACCCCTCCACTTT
-	TRBJ2-2	-	TRBV7-2	CASSFLSDTGELFF	TGTGCCAGCAGCTTTCTTTCTGACACCGGGGAGCTGTTTTTT
TRBD2	TRBJ2-7	-	TRBV7-2	CASSLGVTSGGPGEQYF	TGTGCCAGCAGCCTAGGGGTTACTAGCGGGGGGCCGGGCGAGCAGTACTTC
-	TRBJ2-3	-	TRBV4-1	CASSQDRRNTDTQYF	TGCGCCAGCAGCCAAGATAGGCGGAACACAGATACGCAGTATTTT
TRBD2	TRBJ2-7	-	TRBV6-1	CASRETSGLRSYEQYF	TGTGCCAGCAGGGAAACCTCGGGACTAAGAAGCTACGAGCAGTACTTC
-	TRBJ1-1	-	TRBV7-3	CASSLAGSNTEAFF	TGTGCCAGCAGCTTGGCGGGATCGAACACTGAAGCTTTCTTT
-	TRBJ1-4	-	TRBV2	CASSGLLRNEKLFF	TGTGCCAGCAGTGGATTGCTAAGGAATGAAAAACTGTTTTTT
TRBD2	TRBJ2-1	-	TRBV4-1	CASSRAGLAGASSYNEQFF	TGCGCCAGCAGCCGAGCGGGACTAGCGGGGGCAAGCTCCTACAATGAGCAGTTCTTC
-	TRBJ2-1	-	TRBV4-1	CASSQDWDEQFF	TGCGCCAGCAGCCAAGATTGGGATGAGCAGTTCTTC
-	TRBJ1-2	-	TRBV5-1	CASSGGPGLNYGYTF	TGCGCCAGCAGCGGCGGCCCGGGACTGAACTATGGCTACACCTTC
-	TRBJ1-6	-	TRBV28	CASSSPGPPNSPLHF	TGTGCCAGCAGTTCCCCGGGACCTCCTAATTCACCCCTCCACTTT
TRBD1	TRBJ1-6	-	TRBV10-2	CASRDRDGWYNSPLHF	TGCGCCAGCAGGGACAGGGATGGCTGGTATAATTCACCCCTCCACTTT
-	TRBJ2-1	-	TRBV7-6	CASSLNPLNEQFF	TGTGCCAGCAGCTTAAACCCCCTCAATGAGCAGTTCTTC
-	TRBJ1-1	-	TRBV6-1	CASSIEESRKAFF	TGTGCCAGCAGTATAGAAGAAAGCCGGAAAGCTTTCTTT
-	TRBJ2-3	-	TRBV2	CATLQEISKRTDTQYF	TGTGCCACGCTACAGGAGATCAGCAAACGCACAGATACGCAGTATTTT
TRBD1	TRBJ1-5	-	TRBV7-8	CASSLRSPRGTGGNQPQHF	TGTGCCAGCAGCTTACGCAGCCCCAGGGGGACTGGGGGCAATCAGCCCCAGCATTTT
-	TRBJ1-3	-	TRBV30	CAWSAGTVYGNTIYF	TGTGCCTGGAGTGCCGGGACTGTCTATGGAAACACCATATATTTT
TRBD1	TRBJ2-7	once	TRBV4-1	CASSQPGTEGRSEQYF	TGCGCCAGCAGCCAACCCGGGACAGAGGGACGATCTGAGCAGTACTTC
-	TRBJ1-2	few	TRBV6-5	CASRRATDGYTF	TGTGCCAGCAGGAGGGCTACTGACGGCTACACCTTC
-	TRBJ2-1	-	TRBV10-3	CATERDLNEQFF	TGTGCCACGGAAAGGGATTTGAATGAGCAGTTCTTC
-	TRBJ1-1	-	TRBV19	CASSIATPNTEAFF	TGTGCCAGTAGTATAGCAACACCGAACACTGAAGCTTTCTTT